This note documents a single T cell receptor (beta chain) sequence. The target of this receptor is not known. The sample holds no much larger clone one base away, and base qualities are not on file. V and J are trimmed by 0 bases and 2 bases, and the gene matches miss 8 bases of the junction. The germline V gene (reference sequence) provides CDR1 LNHNV and CDR2 YYDKDF. The cysteine opens and the phenylalanine closes a CDR3 of 18 amino acids. The read is trimmed to its CDR3 DNA, 54 bases read in frame from base 1. The library was made by 5' RACE. Sequencing relied on an Illumina HiSeq 2000. A universal primer binding site was added through template switching, and the final cDNA carried a unique molecular identifier so that TCR cDNA molecules could be counted accurately. First-strand cDNA for TCR alpha and beta chains was synthesized from specific primers in the conserved constant-segment region. To control for contamination, each cDNA library was double barcoded with a SMART-Mk sample barcode plus Illumina barcodes. TruSeq adapter sequences, together with Illumina sample barcodes, were added in two successive PCR steps. TCR alpha and beta cDNA libraries were sequenced on the Illumina HiSeq platform with custom primers. On the authors' methods: MiGEC processed the raw reads to extract unique molecular identifiers, while MiXCR was used to determine the CDR3 positions. For each individual, recombination models were inferred using an EM algorithm with the repgenHMM and IGoR tools. Shared clonotype analysis was performed with the tcR package in R, normalizing sharing by the product of cloneset sizes. To study raw recombination without the effects of thymic and clonal selection, out-of-frame nonproductive sequences were analyzed. TCRdb ran its own pipeline on the public reads, namely fastp trimming at Q25 and MiXCR clone calling, and kept in-frame beta chains. Every distinct CDR3 protein forms one entry, paired with its most common genes and DNA. The V and J calls reflect TCRdb's pipeline rather than the authors' work. For this sample there are 650,000 to 800,000 distinct CDR3 sequences; around 8.6% appear just once. Together, the top ten hold roughly 0.97% of the sample.

These data are taken from a study of identical twins (dated by TCRdb to about 2016). Describing the broader study: TCR alpha and beta repertoires from monozygotic twins, unrelated adults of various ages and cord blood were deep-sequenced to test whether fetal clonotypes persist. Replicate twin experiments were performed at different times using different library preparation protocols to rule out contamination. General study outcomes and caveats: Out-of-frame TCR alpha sharing in monozygotic twins was systematically underestimated by recombination models, whereas sharing between unrelated individuals was in agreement with the recombination models. Abundant cord blood beta clonotypes had fewer insertions, young adult naive repertoires showed a similar but weaker trend, and memory repertoires showed no such trend. The excess sharing between twins in beta out-of-frame sequences was weaker because fewer shared sequences reduced the signal-to-noise ratio. Invariant T cells such as MAIT and iNKT could partly confound zero-insertion analyses, although diverse VJ usage argued against such confounding for most clonotypes. Because the same donors could not be followed over many years, the conclusions relied on cross-sectional statistical analysis. Compared with coincidental sharing between unrelated individuals, out-of-frame TCR alpha sequences shared between twins had an excess of sequences with low generation probability.

Every donor in the study was a healthy Caucasian. The twin cohort consisted of three pairs of female monozygotic twins, all aged roughly 18 to 30 years. Peripheral blood mononuclear cells were the source from which RNA for the TCR libraries was isolated. The sample was also linked to a second study, of yellow fever vaccine responses in identical twins. Drawing on the second study: According to the authors, in identical twins the way T cells responded to vaccination appeared partly convergent and partly personalized. Focusing on identical twins, the study followed the T cell clones that responded to the vaccine, and did so with precision.

The sample taken for sequencing was PBMCs. This TCR came from a woman aged 18 to 35 in good health. The chain couples TRBV15 to TRBJ2-2, and TRBD2 matches 8 of the central bases. The bases are TGTGCCACCAGCAGAGATCGAGGACTAGCCCTCAACACCGGGGAGCTGTTTTTT. Translated, this gives CATSRDRGLALNTGELFF.